One sample yielded the 10 T cell receptor beta chains listed below, sequenced in a study of blood T cell repertoires in COVID-19. Libraries were prepared by immunoSEQ multiplex PCR; TCRdb keeps only in-frame clonotypes and omits some of them. The data hold around 29,000 clones, with 85% observed a single time. The sequenced sample consisted of peripheral blood. Receptors originate from a woman aged 55-69 years with active COVID-19.

The chain is built from TRBV18 and TRBJ2-5, with a possible D match to TRBD2 (7 bases). There are 15 residues in the CDR3. CDR1 and CDR2 (germline): KGHSH, LQKENI. Between the trimmed V and J ends, which lost 6 bases and 1 base, there was a span of 15 bases. The CDR3 loop reads CASSLGGTTQETQYF. The CDR3 bases are TGTGCCAGCTCCCTAGGGGGGACTACCCAAGAGACCCAGTACTTC.

The chain employs TRBV2 and TRBJ2-7; D unresolved. Trimming removed 2 bases at V and 8 bases at J, with 10 bases between. Germline lookup yields CDR1 SNHLY and CDR2 FYNNEI. This CDR3 is built from 12 residues. CDR3 nucleotide sequence: TGTGCCAGCAGTGAAATGGCTTCCAAGCAGTACTTC. Residues: CASSEMASKQYF.

This chain links TRBV5-1 with TRBJ2-1, with TRBD2 identical over 9 bases. V lost 1 base and J lost 5; bases outside the gene matches: 7. From germline, CDR1 is SGHRS and CDR2 YFSETQ. The CDR3 consists of 16 residues. CDR3 region: CASSLSRLAGHNEQFF. For the CDR3, the DNA is TGCGCCAGCAGCTTGTCTCGGCTAGCGGGGCACAATGAGCAGTTCTTC. The whole variable domain, remainder taken from reference TRBV5-1 and TRBJ2-1, is KAGVTQTPRYLIKTRGQQVTLSCSPISGHRSVSWYQQTPGQGLQFLFEYFSETQRNKGNFPGRFSGRQFSNSRSEMNVSTLELGDSALYLCASSLSRLAGHNEQFFGPGTRLTVL.

This clone was seen just once. V usage is TRBV5-4 and J usage is TRBJ2-2; 14 bases are shared with TRBD2. V lost 5 bases to trimming and J lost 3 bases; unmatched junction nucleotides: 6. Germline CDR1 reads SGHNT; CDR2 reads YYREEE (reference sequence). The CDR3 contains 17 residues. The CDR3 coding sequence is TGTGCCAGCAGTCAGACTAGCGGGGGGGTTCACACCGGGGAGCTGTTTTTT. Protein product: CASSQTSGGVHTGELFF. Full variable domain (missing parts from reference TRBV5-4 and TRBJ2-2): ETGVTQSPTHLIKTRGQQVTLRCSSQSGHNTVSWYQQALGQGPQFIFQYYREEENGRGNFPPRFSGLQFPNYSSELNVNALELDDSALYLCASSQTSGGVHTGELFFGEGSRLTVL.

This chain joins TRBV29-1 and TRBJ1-2; 7 nucleotides match TRBD1. The CDR3 is 12 amino acids. Germline CDR1 SQVTM, CDR2 ANQGSEA. V was pared by 4 bases and J by 5 bases, with 4 bases of the junction left unmatched. The DNA of the CDR3 is TGCAGCGTTGTGTCGGGACAGTATGGCTACACCTTC. Residues: CSVVSGQYGYTF.

V is TRBV28 and J is TRBJ1-5; D gene unclear. The germline V gene encodes CDR1 MDHEN and CDR2 SYDVKM. The ends were cut back, 5 bases at V and 7 bases at J, with 9 bases in the middle. There are 12 residues in the CDR3. The CDR3 nucleotides read TGTGCCAGCAGTGTCGCGGGACAGCCCCAGCATTTT. Protein: CASSVAGQPQHF.

The CDR3 spells CASSTGQGSDTQYF. The CDR3 nucleotides are TGCGCCAGCAGCACCGGACAGGGGTCAGATACGCAGTATTTT. The V and J genes are TRBV5-1 and TRBJ2-3, with 9 bases lining up with TRBD1. The V and J ends lost 4 bases and 4 bases, in that order; junction bases with no gene match: 4. From germline, CDR1 is SGHRS and CDR2 YFSETQ. The CDR3 totals 14 residues.

The chain recombines TRBV11-3 with TRBJ2-2, with a possible D match to TRBD2 (6 bases). Trimming shortened V by 1 base and J by 6 bases, and 6 bases separated the two germline ends. Germline values: CDR1 SGHNT, CDR2 YENEEA. The CDR3 spans 13 residues. CDR3 DNA sequence: TGTGCCAGCAGCTTAGGGGGGGCCGGGGAGCTGTTTTTT. Residues: CASSLGGAGELFF.

V usage is TRBV27 and J usage is TRBJ1-6; D is unclear. This CDR3 comprises 13 residues. In germline, CDR1 is MNHEY, CDR2 SMNVEV (reference sequence). The germline V and J ends were trimmed by 1 base and 9 bases, with 7 bases remaining between them. The chain's CDR3 is CASSLFRFSPLHF. CDR3 bases: TGTGCCAGCAGTTTATTTCGGTTTTCACCCCTCCACTTT.

The chain combines TRBV7-3 with TRBJ2-5; TRBD1 matches 7 bases. The CDR3 has 14 residues. With V trimmed by 4 bases and J by 5 bases, 7 bases remained unmatched. CDR1 is SGHTA, CDR2 FQGTGA, per germline. The CDR3 DNA sequence: TGTGCCAGCAGCTCATCAAGGGGGCGGGAGACCCAGTACTTC. Translation: CASSSSRGRETQYF.